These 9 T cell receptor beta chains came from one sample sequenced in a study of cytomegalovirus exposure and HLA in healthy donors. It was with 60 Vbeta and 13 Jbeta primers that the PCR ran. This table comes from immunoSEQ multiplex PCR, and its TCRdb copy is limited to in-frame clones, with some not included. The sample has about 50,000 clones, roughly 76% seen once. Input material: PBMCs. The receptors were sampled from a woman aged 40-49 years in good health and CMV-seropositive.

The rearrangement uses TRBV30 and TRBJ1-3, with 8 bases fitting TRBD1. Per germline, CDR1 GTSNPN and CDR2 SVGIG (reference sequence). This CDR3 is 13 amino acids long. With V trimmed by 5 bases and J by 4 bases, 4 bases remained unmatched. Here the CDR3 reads CAWQGAYGNTIYF. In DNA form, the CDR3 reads TGTGCCTGGCAGGGGGCTTACGGAAACACCATATATTTT.

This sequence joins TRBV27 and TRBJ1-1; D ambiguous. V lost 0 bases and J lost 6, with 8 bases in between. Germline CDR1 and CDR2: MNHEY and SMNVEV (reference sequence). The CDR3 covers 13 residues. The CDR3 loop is CASSLSGDSEAFF. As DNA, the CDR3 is TGTGCCAGCAGTTTATCCGGTGACTCTGAAGCTTTCTTT.

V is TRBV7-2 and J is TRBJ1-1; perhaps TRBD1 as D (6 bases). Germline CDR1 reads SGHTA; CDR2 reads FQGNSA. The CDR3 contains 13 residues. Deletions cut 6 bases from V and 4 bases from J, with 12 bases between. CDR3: CASSQRGITEAFF. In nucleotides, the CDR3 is TGTGCCAGCAGTCAGAGGGGGATCACTGAAGCTTTCTTT.

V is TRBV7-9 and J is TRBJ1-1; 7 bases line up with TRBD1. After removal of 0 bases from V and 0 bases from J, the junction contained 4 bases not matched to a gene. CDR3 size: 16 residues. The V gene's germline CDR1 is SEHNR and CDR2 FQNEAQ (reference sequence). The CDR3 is CASSLAAGTVNTEAFF. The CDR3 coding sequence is TGTGCCAGCAGCTTAGCCGCCGGGACAGTGAACACTGAAGCTTTCTTT. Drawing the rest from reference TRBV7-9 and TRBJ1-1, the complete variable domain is DTGVSQNPRHKITKRGQNVTFRCDPISEHNRLYWYRQTLGQGPEFLTYFQNEAQLEKSRLLSDRFSAERPKGSFSTLEIQRTEQGDSAMYLCASSLAAGTVNTEAFFGQGTRLTVV.

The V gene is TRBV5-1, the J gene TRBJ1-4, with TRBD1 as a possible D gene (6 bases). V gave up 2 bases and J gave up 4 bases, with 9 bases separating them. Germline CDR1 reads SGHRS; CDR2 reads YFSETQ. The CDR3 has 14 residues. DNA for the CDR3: TGCGCCAGCAGCTTTACAGGGTTTAATGAAAAACTGTTTTTT. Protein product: CASSFTGFNEKLFF.

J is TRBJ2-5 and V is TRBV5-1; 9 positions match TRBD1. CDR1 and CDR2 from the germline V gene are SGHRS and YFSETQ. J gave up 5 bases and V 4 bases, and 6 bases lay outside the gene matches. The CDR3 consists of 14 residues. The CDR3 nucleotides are TGCGCCAGCAGCCCTAGGACAGGGGTCGAGACCCAGTACTTC. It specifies CASSPRTGVETQYF. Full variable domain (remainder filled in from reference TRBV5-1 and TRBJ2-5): KAGVTQTPRYLIKTRGQQVTLSCSPISGHRSVSWYQQTPGQGLQFLFEYFSETQRNKGNFPGRFSGRQFSNSRSEMNVSTLELGDSALYLCASSPRTGVETQYFGPGTRLLVL.

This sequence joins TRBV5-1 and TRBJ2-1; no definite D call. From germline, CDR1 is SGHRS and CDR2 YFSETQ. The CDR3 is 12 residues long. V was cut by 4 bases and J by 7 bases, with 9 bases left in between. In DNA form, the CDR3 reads TGCGCCAGCAGCCTACCAATGAATGAGCAGTTCTTC. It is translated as CASSLPMNEQFF.

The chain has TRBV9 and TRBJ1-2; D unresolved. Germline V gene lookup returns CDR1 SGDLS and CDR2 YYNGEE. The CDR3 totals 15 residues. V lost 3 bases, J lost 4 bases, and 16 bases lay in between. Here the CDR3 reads CASSESGRGVYGYTF. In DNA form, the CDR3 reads TGTGCCAGCAGCGAATCGGGCCGCGGGGTCTATGGCTACACCTTC.

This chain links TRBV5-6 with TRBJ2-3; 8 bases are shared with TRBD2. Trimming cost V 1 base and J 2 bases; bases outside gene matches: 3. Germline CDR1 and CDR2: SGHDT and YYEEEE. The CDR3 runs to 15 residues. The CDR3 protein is CASSLPSGPTDTQYF. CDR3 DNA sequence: TGTGCCAGCAGCTTGCCTAGCGGGCCCACAGATACGCAGTATTTT.